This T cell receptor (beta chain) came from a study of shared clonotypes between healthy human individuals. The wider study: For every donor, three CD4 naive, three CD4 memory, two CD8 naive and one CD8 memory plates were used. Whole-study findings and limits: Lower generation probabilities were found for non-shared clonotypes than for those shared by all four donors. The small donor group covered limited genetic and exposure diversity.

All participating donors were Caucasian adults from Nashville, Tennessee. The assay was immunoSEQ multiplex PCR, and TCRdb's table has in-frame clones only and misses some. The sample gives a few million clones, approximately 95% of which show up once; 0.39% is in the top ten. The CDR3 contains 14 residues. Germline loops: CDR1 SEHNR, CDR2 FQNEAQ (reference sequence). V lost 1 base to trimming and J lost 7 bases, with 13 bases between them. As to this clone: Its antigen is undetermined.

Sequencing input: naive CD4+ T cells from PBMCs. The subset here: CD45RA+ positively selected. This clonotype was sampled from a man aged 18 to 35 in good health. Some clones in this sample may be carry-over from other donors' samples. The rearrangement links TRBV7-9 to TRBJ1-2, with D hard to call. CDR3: CASSLVGQDGGYTF. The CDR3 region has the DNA TGTGCCAGCAGCTTAGTCGGGCAGGATGGTGGCTACACCTTC.